Each of the 21 T cell receptor beta chains below was sequenced from the same sample in a study of shared clonotypes between healthy human individuals. The table came from immunoSEQ multiplex PCR; TCRdb's copy has only in-frame clones and leaves some out. This table has 550,000 to 800,000 clones, roughly 91% appearing once. Sequenced sample: memory CD8+ T cells from PBMCs. Sample subset: CD45RO+ cells pooled with CCR7-negative TemRA cells. These receptors all stem from a man aged 18 to 30 in good health. Some clones in this sample may be carry-over from other donors' samples.

V and J are TRBV21-1 and TRBJ2-7; the table's D gene call, TRBD2, was not cross checked with the DNA. TRBV21-1 constitutes a pseudogene. The CDR3 has 16 amino acids. This CDR3 reads CASSKLKASAEYEQYF. For the CDR3, the DNA is TGTGCCAGCAGCAAATTAAAGGCTAGCGCTGAGTACGAGCAGTACTTC.

The V gene is TRBV6-5, the J gene TRBJ2-2; TRBD1 is a possible D gene (5 bases). Germline assignment: CDR1 MNHEY and CDR2 SVGAGI. The CDR3 covers 14 residues. The V and J ends lost 1 base and 6 bases respectively, with 9 bases between them. CDR3 sequence (DNA): TGTGCCAGCAGTTACTATGCAGGGTCCGGGGAGCTGTTTTTT. Translated, it gives CASSYYAGSGELFF.

This chain joins TRBV4-1 and TRBJ2-7; 11 bases align to TRBD2. Germline V lookup: CDR1 MGHRA, CDR2 YSYEKL. This CDR3 region has 15 residues. Trimming removed 4 bases from V and 0 bases from J; junction bases left unmatched: 2. The CDR3 DNA sequence: TGCGCCAGCAGCCCCACTAGCGGGAGCTCCTACGAGCAGTACTTC. Amino acids: CASSPTSGSSYEQYF.

The sample holds one count of this clone. The chain combines TRBV5-6 with TRBJ1-1; D not resolved. In germline, CDR1 is SGHDT, CDR2 YYEEEE. Trimming took off 4 bases at V and 3 bases at J, with 10 bases between the two ends. The CDR3 contains 13 residues. The CDR3 nucleotides read TGTGCCAGCAGCATTAACCTAGACACTGAAGCTTTCTTT. Translated, it gives CASSINLDTEAFF.

The chain joins TRBV5-1 to TRBJ1-2; weak D call: TRBD1 (5 bases). There are 15 residues in the CDR3. The ends were cut back, 4 bases at V and 4 bases at J, with 17 bases in the middle. Germline assignment: CDR1 SGHRS and CDR2 YFSETQ. CDR3 sequence (DNA): TGCGCCAGCAGCCTGAGGTTCGGGGGAAGCTATGGCTACACCTTC. This gives the protein CASSLRFGGSYGYTF.

This chain joins TRBV28 and TRBJ2-1; TRBD2 is a possible D gene (5 bases). CDR3 length: 14 residues. Trimming took 6 bases from V and 8 from J, leaving 17 bases between them. Germline V gene sequence: CDR1 MDHEN, CDR2 SYDVKM. In DNA, the CDR3 is TGTGCCAGCAGCATTGGGCCAAACGGGGATGAGCAGTTCTTC. This sequence encodes CASSIGPNGDEQFF. Variable domain in full (rest from reference TRBV28 and TRBJ2-1): DVKVTQSSRYLVKRTGEKVFLECVQDMDHENMFWYRQDPGLGLRLIYFSYDVKMKEKGDIPEGYSVSREKKERFSLILESASTNQTSMYLCASSIGPNGDEQFFGPGTRLTVL.

The genes are TRBV30 and TRBJ2-5; D perhaps matches TRBD1 (5 bases). The J call may not be correct, given that the DNA end is closer to TRBJ2-7. This CDR3 comprises 16 residues. Germline CDR1 is GTSNPN and CDR2 is SVGIG (reference sequence). The CDR3 DNA is TGTGCCTGGCACCCCAGACAGTTCCCCAGCTCCTACGAGCAGTACTTC. It is translated as CAWHPRQFPSSYEQYF.

This clone occurred a few times. The genes are TRBV27 and TRBJ1-5; D uncertain. Deletions cut 4 bases from V and 1 base from J, with 11 bases between. The CDR3 is 15 residues long. Germline V gene lookup returns CDR1 MNHEY and CDR2 SMNVEV (reference sequence). CDR3 sequence (DNA): TGTGCCAGCAGTTACACAAAAGGGAGCAATCAGCCCCAGCATTTT. The encoded protein is CASSYTKGSNQPQHF.

V and J are TRBV29-1 and TRBJ1-1; D not resolved. Germline CDR1 SQVTM, CDR2 ANQGSEA. The germline V and J ends were trimmed by 4 bases and 0 bases, with 9 bases remaining between them. The length of the CDR3 is 13 residues. CDR3 amino acids: CSVVDGLNTEAFF. DNA for the CDR3: TGCAGCGTTGTGGACGGACTGAACACTGAAGCTTTCTTT.

The genes are TRBV19 and TRBJ1-1; weak D call: TRBD1 (5 bases). V lost 7 bases to trimming and J lost 4 bases, with 16 bases between them. Germline CDR1 LNHDA, CDR2 SQIVND (reference sequence). This CDR3 comprises 14 residues. The CDR3: CASTPFGGATEAFF. The CDR3 DNA is TGTGCCAGTACCCCCTTTGGGGGAGCCACTGAAGCTTTCTTT.

This sequence joins TRBV7-2 and TRBJ2-1, with D unresolved. The CDR3 loop spans 13 amino acids. Trimming stripped 0 bases from V and 8 bases from J, with 8 bases between. Germline V lookup: CDR1 SGHTA, CDR2 FQGNSA. In DNA, the CDR3 is TGTGCCAGCAGCTTAGCGTGGGTCGATGAGCAGTTCTTC. It specifies CASSLAWVDEQFF.

The V and J genes are TRBV27 and TRBJ1-5, with 7 nucleotides matching TRBD1. Germline V lookup: CDR1 MNHEY, CDR2 SMNVEV (reference sequence). This CDR3 has 15 amino acids. Losses at the gene ends were 2 bases for V and 1 base for J; bases not matched to a gene: 2. The CDR3 spells CASSLRGHSNQPQHF. For the CDR3, the DNA is TGTGCCAGCAGTTTAAGGGGGCACAGCAATCAGCCCCAGCATTTT.

The CDR3 DNA follows: TGTGCCAGCGAACAGGGGACTGGAAACACCATATATTTT. Translating gives CASEQGTGNTIYF. This chain links TRBV11-1 with TRBJ1-3, with 7 bases aligning to TRBD1. The CDR3 is 13 amino acids. Trimming cost V 8 bases and J 2 bases; bases outside gene matches: 3. Germline values: CDR1 SGHAT, CDR2 FQDESV (reference sequence). Using reference TRBV11-1 and TRBJ1-3 for the parts outside the CDR3, the full variable domain is EAEVAQSPRYKITEKSQAVAFWCDPISGHATLYWYRQILGQGPELLVQFQDESVVDDSQLPKDRFSAERLKGVDSTLKIQPAELGDSAMYLCASEQGTGNTIYFGEGSWLTVV.

The chain uses TRBV25-1 and TRBJ2-6; D uncertain. The CDR3 consists of 14 residues. Germline CDR1 MGHDK, CDR2 SYGVNS. V lost 7 bases, J lost 2 bases, and 9 bases lay in between. This CDR3 is CASTPFAGANVLTF. The CDR3 nucleotides are TGTGCCAGCACCCCATTCGCTGGGGCCAACGTCCTGACTTTC.

The V and J genes are TRBV19 and TRBJ2-7, with 10 bases identical to TRBD2. There are 15 residues in the CDR3. V lost 2 bases, J lost 1 base, and 2 bases stayed unmatched. Germline lookup yields CDR1 LNHDA and CDR2 SQIVND (reference sequence). CDR3 coding DNA: TGTGCCAGTAGTATATCACTAGCGGGGTCCTACGAGCAGTACTTC. Protein: CASSISLAGSYEQYF.

This sequence joins TRBV28 and TRBJ2-7; TRBD2 matches at 11 bases. Germline CDR1 and CDR2: MDHEN and SYDVKM. Trimming took 6 bases from V and 3 from J; bases not matched to a gene: 16. The CDR3 has 18 residues. The CDR3 protein is CASSPVGILAGAHYEQYF. The CDR3 nucleotides are TGTGCCAGCAGCCCAGTGGGAATACTAGCGGGAGCTCACTACGAGCAGTACTTC.

The chain combines TRBV11-2 with TRBJ1-1; no reliable D call. CDR1 SGHAT and CDR2 FQNNGV come from the germline V gene. Trimming cost V 2 bases and J 0 bases, with 13 bases left between them. This CDR3 spans 16 amino acids. DNA for the CDR3: TGTGCCAGCAGCTTAAATATTGGTTTCATGAACACTGAAGCTTTCTTT. This codes for CASSLNIGFMNTEAFF. The full variable domain, with the rest looked up from reference TRBV11-2 and TRBJ1-1, is EAGVAQSPRYKIIEKRQSVAFWCNPISGHATLYWYQQILGQGPKLLIQFQNNGVVDDSQLPKDRFSAERLKGVDSTLKIQPAKLEDSAVYLCASSLNIGFMNTEAFFGQGTRLTVV.

A few counts support this clone. The rearrangement joins TRBV4-1 to TRBJ1-1, with D perhaps TRBD1 (5 bases). V was pared by 2 bases and J by 7 bases, with 8 bases between. The CDR3 loop spans 12 amino acids. CDR1 MGHRA and CDR2 YSYEKL come from the germline V gene. The CDR3 coding sequence is TGCGCCAGCAGCCAATGGGGGAGTGAAGCTTTCTTT. Translation: CASSQWGSEAFF.

The chain joins TRBV18 to TRBJ2-5; TRBD2 matches at 11 bases. The CDR3 sequence is 15 residues long. V dropped 5 bases and J dropped 0; count of bases not matched to a gene: 2. Per germline, CDR1 KGHSH and CDR2 LQKENI. The DNA for the CDR3 is TGTGCCAGCTCAGGGGGACTAGCGGACCAAGAGACCCAGTACTTC. Translation gives CASSGGLADQETQYF. Complete variable domain (other parts from reference TRBV18 and TRBJ2-5): NAGVMQNPRHLVRRRGQEARLRCSPMKGHSHVYWYRQLPEEGLKFMVYLQKENIIDESGMPKERFSAEFPKEGPSILRIQQVVRGDSAAYFCASSGGLADQETQYFGPGTRLLVL.

V is TRBV9 and J is TRBJ1-6, with no clear D. This CDR3 has 12 residues. Trimming left V 2 bases short and J 13 bases short, with 10 bases between. CDR1 and CDR2 from the germline V gene are SGDLS and YYNGEE. CDR3 in DNA: TGTGCCAGCAGCGTCACGGATGGGCCCCTCCACTTT. Translated: CASSVTDGPLHF.

Only a few counts were recorded for this clone. The chain recombines TRBV19 with TRBJ1-1; no definite D call. Germline V CDR1 and CDR2: LNHDA, SQIVND (reference sequence). The CDR3 extends over 12 amino acids. V lost 4 bases and J lost 8, with 11 bases in between. DNA for the CDR3: TGTGCCAGTAGTACCGTCCTGGAGGAAGCTTTCTTT. Amino acids: CASSTVLEEAFF. The variable domain in full, with the rest retrieved from reference TRBV19 and TRBJ1-1, is DGGITQSPKYLFRKEGQNVTLSCEQNLNHDAMYWYRQDPGQGLRLIYYSQIVNDFQKGDIAEGYSVSREKKESFPLTVTSAQKNPTAFYLCASSTVLEEAFFGQGTRLTVV.